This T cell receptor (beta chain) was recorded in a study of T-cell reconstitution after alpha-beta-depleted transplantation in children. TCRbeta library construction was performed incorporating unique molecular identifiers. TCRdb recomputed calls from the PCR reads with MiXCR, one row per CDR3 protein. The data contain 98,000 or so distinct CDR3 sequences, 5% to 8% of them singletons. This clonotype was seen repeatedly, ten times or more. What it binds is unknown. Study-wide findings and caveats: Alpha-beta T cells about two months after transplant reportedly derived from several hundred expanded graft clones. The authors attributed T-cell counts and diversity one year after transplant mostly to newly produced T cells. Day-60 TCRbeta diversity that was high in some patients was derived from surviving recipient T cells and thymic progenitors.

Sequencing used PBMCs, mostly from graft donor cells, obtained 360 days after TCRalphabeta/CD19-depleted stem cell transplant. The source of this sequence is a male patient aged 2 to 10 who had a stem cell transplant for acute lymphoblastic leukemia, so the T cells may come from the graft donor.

This CDR3 reads CSVRTGMIDSPLHF. Here the CDR3 DNA reads TGCAGCGTCCGGACAGGGATGATTGATTCACCCCTCCACTTT. This sequence joins TRBV29-1 and TRBJ1-6, with 8 bases fitting TRBD1. The length of the CDR3 is 14 residues. V lost 6 bases and J lost 8; bases outside the gene matches: 9. Germline values: CDR1 SQVTM, CDR2 ANQGSEA.